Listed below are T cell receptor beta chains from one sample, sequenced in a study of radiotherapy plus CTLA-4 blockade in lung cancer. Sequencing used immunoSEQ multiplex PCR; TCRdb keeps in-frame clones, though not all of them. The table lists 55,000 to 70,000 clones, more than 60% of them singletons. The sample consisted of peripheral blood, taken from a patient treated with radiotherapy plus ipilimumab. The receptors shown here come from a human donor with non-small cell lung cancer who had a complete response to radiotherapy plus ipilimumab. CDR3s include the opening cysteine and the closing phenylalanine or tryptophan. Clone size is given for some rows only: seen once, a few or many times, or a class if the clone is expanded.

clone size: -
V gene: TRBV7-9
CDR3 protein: CAGGGGWTDTQYF

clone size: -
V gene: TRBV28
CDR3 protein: CASSFSRSSNQPQHF

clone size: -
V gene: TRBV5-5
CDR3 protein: CASSPVGGTYEQYF

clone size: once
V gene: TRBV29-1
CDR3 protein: CSVSGTSATDTQYF

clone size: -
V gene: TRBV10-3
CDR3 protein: CAISERGQGVDGYTF

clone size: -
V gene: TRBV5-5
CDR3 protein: CASRSGTGTNEKLFF

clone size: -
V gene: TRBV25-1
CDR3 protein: CASRLRDSNTEAFF

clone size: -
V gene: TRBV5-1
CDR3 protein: CASSWPTDSYGYTF

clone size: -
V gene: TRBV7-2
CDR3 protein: CASSQGGEAFF

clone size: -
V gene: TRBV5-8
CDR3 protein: CASSLSGSWDQPQHF

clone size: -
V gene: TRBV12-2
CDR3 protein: CASRFFVRKAYEQYF

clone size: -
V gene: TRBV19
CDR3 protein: CASSMSQGVTLDPTDTQYF

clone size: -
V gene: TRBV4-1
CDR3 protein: CASSLPERGGRSGNTIYF

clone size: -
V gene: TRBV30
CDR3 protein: CAWSQRGGVQYKQFF

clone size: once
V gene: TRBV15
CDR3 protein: CATSRDRGGTNEKLFF

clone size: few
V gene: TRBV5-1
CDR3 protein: CASSLASLETQYF

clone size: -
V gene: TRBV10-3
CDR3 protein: CAITQTDKNTEAFF

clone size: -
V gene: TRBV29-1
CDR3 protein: CSVPRRDQETQYF

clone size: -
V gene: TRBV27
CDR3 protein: CASSSTGLYGYTF

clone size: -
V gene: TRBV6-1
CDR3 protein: CASGLAGSGEQFF

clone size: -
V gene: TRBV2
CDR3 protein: CASSVDSVWQPQHF

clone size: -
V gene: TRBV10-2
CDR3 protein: CATRTGQGGNEQFF

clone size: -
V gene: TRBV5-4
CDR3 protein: CASSTVTGTIWNTQYF

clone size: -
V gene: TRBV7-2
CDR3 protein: CASSLIGRDEQFF

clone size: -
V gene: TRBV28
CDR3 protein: CATLTSGGARPYEQYF

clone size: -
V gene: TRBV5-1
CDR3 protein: CASSQTGRRYEQYF

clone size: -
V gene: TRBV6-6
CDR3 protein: CASSGGAGNTEAFF

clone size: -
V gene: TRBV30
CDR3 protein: CAWKAGYSGNTIYF

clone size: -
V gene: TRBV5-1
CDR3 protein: CASSSGATSTDTQYF

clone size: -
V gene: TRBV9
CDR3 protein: CASSPSGRTDTQYF

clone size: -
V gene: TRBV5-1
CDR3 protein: CASSATGVNTEAFF